One T cell receptor (beta chain) is described in this entry. This clonotype was seen at least ten times. Its antigen specificity is not known. No clone much larger than this one lies a single base away; base qualities are absent. The data were taken from a study of T cell repertoires in cytomegalovirus infection (dated by TCRdb to between 2018 and 2021). General notes on the study: Recently identified HLA-C-restricted CMV epitopes, whose presentation resists viral immunomodulation, were targeted by peptide stimulations together with well-studied HLA-B-restricted epitopes. Donor HLA type was relevant to the analysis, because carriage of CMV infection together with the matching HLA type was indicated by public TCR beta signatures.

Trimming removed 4 bases from V and 4 bases from J, leaving 7 bases between the germline ends. The cysteine opens and the phenylalanine closes a CDR3 of 12 amino acids. The sequence is cut down to CDR3 DNA, 36 bases in frame from base 1. Via the germline V gene, CDR1 is LGHNA and CDR2 YNFKEQ. The instrument given in TCRdb is Illumina HiSeq 1500. TCRdb reanalyzed the raw reads on its own, using fastp at Q25 for trimming and MiXCR for clone calling, and kept in-frame beta chains. Each entry is one CDR3 protein sequence, shown with its most common DNA and genes. The sample has about 270,000 distinct CDR3 sequences on record, less than 25% of them singletons. The leading ten clones occupy roughly a fifth of the sample. Broad study findings and their caveats: The ex vivo response was dominated by HLA-C-restricted CMV-specific TCR beta clonotypes, and the single most frequent clonotype in two of eight donors was supplied by these HLA-C-restricted clonotypes. Cumulative frequency of public TCR beta family members discriminated carriers of CMV infection plus the relevant HLA type in this cohort and an independent approximately 350-donor cohort.

The treatment or condition label, read with the paper, signifies: in vitro stimulation with specific CMV peptide epitopes to enrich CMV-specific T cells. The rearrangement combines TRBV4-2 with TRBJ1-2, with no D gene named confidently. The sequence was collected from a human donor in good health (CMV status not recorded). Some clones in this sample may be carry-over from other donors' samples. This specimen consisted of cultured PBMCs, obtained from culture after CMV antigen stimulation. The DNA sequence is TGTGCCAGCAGCCTGGGCACCTATGGCTACACCTTC. Its translation reads: CASSLGTYGYTF.